Here is one T cell receptor beta chain with its context. TCRdb processed the 5' RACE reads anew with MiXCR; each CDR3 protein has one entry. The repertoire holds about 50,000 distinct CDR3 sequences, with around a tenth as singletons. The data originate from a study of early T cells in non-severe SARS-CoV-2 infection. About the research overall: Whole-blood bulk RNA, unsorted, was sequenced, and chains were unpaired.

Trimming cost V 4 bases and J 8 bases, with 17 bases left between them. The CDR3 totals 13 residues. Looked up from germline, CDR1 is DFQATT and CDR2 is SNEGSKA (reference sequence). The material sequenced was whole blood, taken at baseline. The sequence derives from an adult who was a healthcare worker with PCR-confirmed SARS-CoV-2 infection or an uninfected control (not recorded which). V usage is TRBV20-1 and J usage is TRBJ1-2; weak D call: TRBD1 (5 bases). CDR3 region: CSATTGTPWGYTF. Here the CDR3 DNA reads TGCAGTGCTACTACCGGGACCCCCTGGGGCTACACCTTC.